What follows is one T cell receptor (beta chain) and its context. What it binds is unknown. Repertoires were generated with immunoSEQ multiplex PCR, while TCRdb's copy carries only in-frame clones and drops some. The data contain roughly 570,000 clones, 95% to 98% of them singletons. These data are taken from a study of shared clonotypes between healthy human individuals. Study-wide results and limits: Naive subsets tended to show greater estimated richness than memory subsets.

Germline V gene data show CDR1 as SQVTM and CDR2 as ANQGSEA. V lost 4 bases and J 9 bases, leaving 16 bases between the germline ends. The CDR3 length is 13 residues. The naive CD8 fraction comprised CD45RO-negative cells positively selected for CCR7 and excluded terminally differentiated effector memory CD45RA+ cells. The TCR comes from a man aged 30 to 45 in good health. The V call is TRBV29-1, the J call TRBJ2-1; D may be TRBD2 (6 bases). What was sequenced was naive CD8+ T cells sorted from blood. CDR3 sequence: CSVVLAGSGEQFF. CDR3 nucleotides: TGCAGCGTTGTTTTGGCCGGGAGCGGTGAGCAGTTCTTC.